The rows below give T cell receptor beta chains drawn from one sample of a study of early T cells in non-severe SARS-CoV-2 infection. In TCRdb, the 5' RACE reads were re-called with MiXCR into one record per CDR3 protein. Of roughly 48,000 distinct CDR3 sequences listed, about 4.6% were seen once; the top ten hold under 6.5%. The sequenced sample was whole blood. These receptors all come from an adult who was a healthcare worker with PCR-confirmed SARS-CoV-2 infection or an uninfected control (not recorded which). The CDR3 runs from the conserved cysteine through the conserved F or W. Each record gives: clone size, D gene, V gene, J gene, CDR3 DNA, CDR3 protein. D genes are given only for firm matches. Only some rows state a clone size, as once, few, many or a class for expanded clones.

size: many
D: NA
V: TRBV12-3/TRBV12-4
J: TRBJ2-3
DNA: TGTGCCAGCAGCCAGCGCTGGGCTGCCGCTGGCACAGATACGCAGTATTTT
CDR3: CASSQRWAAAGTDTQYF

size: NA
D: TRBD2
V: TRBV9
J: TRBJ2-3
DNA: TGTGCCAGCAGCCCTCGCTTAGCGGGAGAGGGTAAGGATACGCAGTATTTT
CDR3: CASSPRLAGEGKDTQYF

size: many
D: NA
V: TRBV29-1
J: TRBJ1-4
DNA: TGCAGCGTTGTCGGCAGGGACCTTGCAACTAATGAAAAACTGTTTTTT
CDR3: CSVVGRDLATNEKLFF

size: NA
D: TRBD1
V: TRBV7-9
J: TRBJ1-1
DNA: TGTGCCAGCAGACAAGGGGGCGGGAGGACTGAAGCTTTCTTT
CDR3: CASRQGGGRTEAFF

size: many
D: NA
V: TRBV30
J: TRBJ1-1
DNA: TGTGCCTGGAGTGATGGAGGGTACACTGAAGCTTTCTTT
CDR3: CAWSDGGYTEAFF

size: many
D: NA
V: TRBV7-8
J: TRBJ1-1
DNA: TGTGCCAGCAGCTTAACCTACATGAACACTGAAGCTTTCTTT
CDR3: CASSLTYMNTEAFF

size: NA
D: NA
V: TRBV24-1
J: TRBJ2-3
DNA: TGTGCCACCAGTCACACTATAGACGGCACAGATACGCAGTATTTT
CDR3: CATSHTIDGTDTQYF

size: many
D: TRBD1
V: TRBV6-6
J: TRBJ1-5
DNA: TGTGCCAGCAGTAACCCTTTCGGGACAGGCAATCTGCCCCAGCATTTT
CDR3: CASSNPFGTGNLPQHF

size: few
D: NA
V: TRBV11-2
J: TRBJ1-4
DNA: TGTGCCAGCAGCTTAGACGGTGCAACTAATGAAAAACTGTTTTTT
CDR3: CASSLDGATNEKLFF

size: many
D: NA
V: TRBV7-9
J: TRBJ1-2
DNA: TGTGCCAGCAGCCCTACAGTGGACTATGGCTACACCTTC
CDR3: CASSPTVDYGYTF

size: many
D: TRBD1
V: TRBV5-1
J: TRBJ2-1
DNA: TGCGCCAGCAGCTCCCGGACAGGGGGCTACAATGAGCAGTTCTTC
CDR3: CASSSRTGGYNEQFF

size: many
D: NA
V: TRBV23-1
J: TRBJ2-2
DNA: TGCGCCAGCAGTCATTTTTCGGGCCACGGGGAGCTGTTTTTT
CDR3: CASSHFSGHGELFF

size: many
D: TRBD2
V: TRBV4-1
J: TRBJ2-3
DNA: TGCGCCAGCAGCCAAGCGGGACTAGCGGGAGTCACAGATACGCAGTATTTT
CDR3: CASSQAGLAGVTDTQYF

size: many
D: NA
V: TRBV6-5
J: TRBJ1-1
DNA: TGTGCCAGCAGTTACGGGGTAGCGTTTGAAGCTTTCTTT
CDR3: CASSYGVAFEAFF

size: NA
D: NA
V: TRBV7-2
J: TRBJ2-2
DNA: TGTGCCAGCAGCGCCTTTTTTGGGACCGGGGAGCTGTTTTTT
CDR3: CASSAFFGTGELFF

size: many
D: TRBD2
V: TRBV7-8
J: TRBJ2-7
DNA: TGTGCCAGCAGCACCGGGACTAGCTACGAGCAGTACTTC
CDR3: CASSTGTSYEQYF

size: many
D: NA
V: TRBV5-1
J: TRBJ2-4
DNA: TGCGCCAGCAGCTTGGACGGGGTTATTCAGTACTTC
CDR3: CASSLDGVIQYF

size: NA
D: TRBD2
V: TRBV20-1
J: TRBJ2-3
DNA: TGCAGTGCTAAAATTATGGCGGGGGTTAAGGGCACAGATACGCAGTATTTT
CDR3: CSAKIMAGVKGTDTQYF

size: many
D: NA
V: TRBV25-1
J: TRBJ2-3
DNA: TGTGCCAGCAGCTATAGATTGGGCTTCAACGGAGATACGCAGTATTTT
CDR3: CASSYRLGFNGDTQYF